What follows is one TCR beta chain and its context. This specimen belongs to a study of T cell responses to AZD1222 COVID-19 vaccine. Here immunoSEQ multiplex PCR was the method, and the copy in TCRdb shows in-frame clones only, minus some. The sample contains 150,000 to 200,000 clones, 85% to 90% of which appear only once. CDR3 length equals 15 residues. Germline CDR1 and CDR2: MNHEY and SVGAGI. Germline trimming cut 7 bases from V and 5 bases from J; bases unmatched to any gene: 5. The sequence came from an adult in good health. The V call is TRBV6-5, the J call TRBJ2-5, with 15 nucleotides matching TRBD2. Sequenced here: peripheral blood, sampled on day 0 of AZD1222 vaccination. The CDR3 is CASTPGTSGRETQYF. CDR3 DNA sequence: TGTGCCAGCACTCCCGGGACTAGCGGGAGGGAGACCCAGTACTTC.